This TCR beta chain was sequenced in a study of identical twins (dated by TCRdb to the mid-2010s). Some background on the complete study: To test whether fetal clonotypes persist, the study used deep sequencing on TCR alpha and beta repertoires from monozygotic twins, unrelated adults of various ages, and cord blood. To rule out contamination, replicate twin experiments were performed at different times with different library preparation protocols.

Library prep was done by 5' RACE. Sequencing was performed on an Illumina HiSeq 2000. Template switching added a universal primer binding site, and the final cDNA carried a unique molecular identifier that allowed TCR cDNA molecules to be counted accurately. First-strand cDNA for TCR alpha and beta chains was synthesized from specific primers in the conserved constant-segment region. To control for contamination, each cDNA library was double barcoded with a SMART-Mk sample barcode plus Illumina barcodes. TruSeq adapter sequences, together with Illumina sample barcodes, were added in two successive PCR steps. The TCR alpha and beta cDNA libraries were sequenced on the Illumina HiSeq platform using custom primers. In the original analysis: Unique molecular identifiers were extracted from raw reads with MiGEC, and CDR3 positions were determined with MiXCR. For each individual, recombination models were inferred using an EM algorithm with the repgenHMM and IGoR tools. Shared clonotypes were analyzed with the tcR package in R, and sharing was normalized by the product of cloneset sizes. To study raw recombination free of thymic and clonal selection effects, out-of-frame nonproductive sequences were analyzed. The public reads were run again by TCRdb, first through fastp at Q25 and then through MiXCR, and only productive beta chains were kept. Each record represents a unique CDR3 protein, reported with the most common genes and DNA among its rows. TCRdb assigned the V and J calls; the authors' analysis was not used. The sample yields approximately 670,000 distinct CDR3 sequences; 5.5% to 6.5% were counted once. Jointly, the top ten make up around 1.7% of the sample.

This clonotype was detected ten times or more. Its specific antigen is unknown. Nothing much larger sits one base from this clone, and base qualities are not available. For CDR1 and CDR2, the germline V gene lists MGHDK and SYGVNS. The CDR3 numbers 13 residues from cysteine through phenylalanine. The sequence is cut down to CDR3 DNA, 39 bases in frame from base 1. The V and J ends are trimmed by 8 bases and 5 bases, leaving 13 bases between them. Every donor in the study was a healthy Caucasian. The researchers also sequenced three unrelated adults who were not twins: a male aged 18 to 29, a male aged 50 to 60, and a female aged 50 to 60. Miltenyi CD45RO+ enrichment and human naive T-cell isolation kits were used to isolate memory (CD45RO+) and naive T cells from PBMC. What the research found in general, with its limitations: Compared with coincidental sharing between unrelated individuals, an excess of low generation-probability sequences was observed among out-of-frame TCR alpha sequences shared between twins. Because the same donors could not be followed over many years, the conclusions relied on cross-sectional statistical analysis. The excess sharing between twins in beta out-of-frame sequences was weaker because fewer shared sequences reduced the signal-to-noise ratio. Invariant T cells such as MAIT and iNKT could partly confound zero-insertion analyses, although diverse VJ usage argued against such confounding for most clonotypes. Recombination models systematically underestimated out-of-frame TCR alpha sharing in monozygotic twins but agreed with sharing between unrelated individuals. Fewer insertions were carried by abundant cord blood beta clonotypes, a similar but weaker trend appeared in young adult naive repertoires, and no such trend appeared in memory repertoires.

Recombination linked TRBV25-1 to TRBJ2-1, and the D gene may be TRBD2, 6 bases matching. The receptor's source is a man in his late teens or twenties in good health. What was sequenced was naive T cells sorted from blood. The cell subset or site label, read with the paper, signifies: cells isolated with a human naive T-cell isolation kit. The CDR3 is CASSGTAHNEQFF. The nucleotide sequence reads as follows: TGTGCCAGCTCCGGGACTGCCCACAATGAGCAGTTCTTC.